Listed below are T cell receptor beta chains from one sample, sequenced in a study of T cell changes during pregnancy in multiple sclerosis. Using immunoSEQ multiplex PCR, the repertoire was profiled, and TCRdb retains in-frame clones only, with some absent. The repertoire holds more than 65,000 clones, about 92% seen once, with 0.21% in the top ten. Specimen: CD4+ T cells from peripheral blood mononuclear cells, collected before pregnancy. These receptors were obtained from a female donor with multiple sclerosis, enrolled in a pregnancy study. The CDR3 runs from the conserved cysteine through the conserved F or W. The D gene is left open where the match is weak. Clone size appears in some rows only: once, few, many, or a class for an expanded clone.

j_call: TRBJ1-2; d_call: -; clone_size: -; v_call: TRBV7-8; cdr3_aa: CASSLARSGSGGYTF
j_call: TRBJ1-6; d_call: -; clone_size: -; v_call: TRBV12-2; cdr3_aa: CASRLASPRDRDNSPLHF
j_call: TRBJ1-1; d_call: -; clone_size: -; v_call: TRBV29-1; cdr3_aa: CSVGGRSTEAFF
j_call: TRBJ2-7; d_call: -; clone_size: -; v_call: TRBV6-1; cdr3_aa: CASSEADRAYEQYF
j_call: TRBJ2-7; d_call: -; clone_size: -; v_call: TRBV18; cdr3_aa: CASSPYRESYEQYF
j_call: TRBJ1-1; d_call: -; clone_size: -; v_call: TRBV6-6; cdr3_aa: CASSSGEAFF
j_call: TRBJ2-7; d_call: -; clone_size: -; v_call: TRBV6-1; cdr3_aa: CASSRGTAYEQYF
j_call: TRBJ2-2; d_call: -; clone_size: -; v_call: TRBV19; cdr3_aa: CASSTAGEAELFF
j_call: TRBJ1-5; d_call: -; clone_size: -; v_call: TRBV19; cdr3_aa: CASSIVPREQPQHF
j_call: TRBJ1-1; d_call: TRBD1; clone_size: -; v_call: TRBV6-1; cdr3_aa: CASRQGRAEAFF
j_call: TRBJ1-2; d_call: TRBD1; clone_size: -; v_call: TRBV19; cdr3_aa: CASSTLWTGSGYTF
j_call: TRBJ2-5; d_call: TRBD1; clone_size: -; v_call: TRBV28; cdr3_aa: CASQTGGLLETQYF
j_call: TRBJ2-7; d_call: TRBD2; clone_size: -; v_call: TRBV28; cdr3_aa: CASTLGTSGEQYF
j_call: TRBJ2-1; d_call: -; clone_size: -; v_call: TRBV6-1; cdr3_aa: CASSGGFSYNEQFF
j_call: TRBJ1-5; d_call: TRBD1; clone_size: -; v_call: TRBV19; cdr3_aa: CASSISPGGGQPQHF
j_call: TRBJ1-1; d_call: TRBD1; clone_size: -; v_call: TRBV18; cdr3_aa: CASSPGRGPEAFF
j_call: TRBJ2-3; d_call: TRBD1; clone_size: -; v_call: TRBV19; cdr3_aa: CATTGTGPDRSTDTQYF
j_call: TRBJ1-6; d_call: -; clone_size: -; v_call: TRBV11-2; cdr3_aa: CASSLALLGRGESPLHF
j_call: TRBJ2-1; d_call: -; clone_size: once; v_call: TRBV19; cdr3_aa: CASSPRQNTNEQFF
j_call: TRBJ1-3; d_call: TRBD1; clone_size: few; v_call: TRBV11-2; cdr3_aa: CASSLAGQVEAAGNTIYF
j_call: TRBJ2-1; d_call: TRBD2; clone_size: -; v_call: TRBV19; cdr3_aa: CASSISGRASNEQFF
j_call: TRBJ1-1; d_call: TRBD1; clone_size: -; v_call: TRBV30; cdr3_aa: CAWSPTGFVNTEAFF
j_call: TRBJ2-3; d_call: TRBD1; clone_size: -; v_call: TRBV5-1; cdr3_aa: CASSFTTGVGTDTQYF
j_call: TRBJ2-1; d_call: TRBD2; clone_size: -; v_call: TRBV6-5; cdr3_aa: CASRAGIARNEQFF
j_call: TRBJ2-7; d_call: TRBD1; clone_size: -; v_call: TRBV6-5; cdr3_aa: CASSPAGTESYEQYF
j_call: TRBJ1-2; d_call: TRBD1; clone_size: few; v_call: TRBV15; cdr3_aa: CATSTSGGRYTF
j_call: TRBJ2-3; d_call: -; clone_size: -; v_call: TRBV5-1; cdr3_aa: CASSLGKGGTDTQYF
j_call: TRBJ1-1; d_call: TRBD1; clone_size: -; v_call: TRBV7-2; cdr3_aa: CASSFGQGNTEAFF
j_call: TRBJ1-4; d_call: -; clone_size: -; v_call: TRBV18; cdr3_aa: CASSVDRLGTNEKLFF
j_call: TRBJ2-5; d_call: -; clone_size: -; v_call: TRBV6-1; cdr3_aa: CASSEGWGGGQETQYF
j_call: TRBJ2-2; d_call: -; clone_size: -; v_call: TRBV19; cdr3_aa: CASSITGQGQNTGELFF
j_call: TRBJ1-2; d_call: TRBD1; clone_size: -; v_call: TRBV20-1; cdr3_aa: CSRTGGKGYTF
j_call: TRBJ1-5; d_call: -; clone_size: -; v_call: TRBV19; cdr3_aa: CASSEGGNQPQHF
j_call: TRBJ1-1; d_call: -; clone_size: -; v_call: TRBV5-8; cdr3_aa: CASSPRRNTEAFF
j_call: TRBJ2-3; d_call: -; clone_size: -; v_call: TRBV5-1; cdr3_aa: CASSTPTTDTQYF
j_call: TRBJ2-2; d_call: TRBD1; clone_size: -; v_call: TRBV6-5; cdr3_aa: CASIKWTGGAGELFF
j_call: TRBJ2-6; d_call: -; clone_size: -; v_call: TRBV19; cdr3_aa: CASSIGRGRANVLTF
j_call: TRBJ1-1; d_call: TRBD1; clone_size: once; v_call: TRBV6-5; cdr3_aa: CASSRADRVVTEAFF
j_call: TRBJ1-2; d_call: -; clone_size: -; v_call: TRBV27; cdr3_aa: CASTDGGSQKDGYTF
j_call: TRBJ1-6; d_call: -; clone_size: once; v_call: TRBV6-4; cdr3_aa: CASSVTGTGSPLHF
j_call: TRBJ2-3; d_call: -; clone_size: -; v_call: TRBV30; cdr3_aa: CAWSDDPGPDTQYF
j_call: TRBJ1-1; d_call: -; clone_size: -; v_call: TRBV2; cdr3_aa: CASSVSENTEAFF
j_call: TRBJ2-6; d_call: TRBD1; clone_size: -; v_call: TRBV25-1; cdr3_aa: CASSDRTGRRGANVLTF
j_call: TRBJ2-1; d_call: TRBD2; clone_size: -; v_call: TRBV10-2; cdr3_aa: CASSEGAGGPYEQFF
j_call: TRBJ2-7; d_call: -; clone_size: -; v_call: TRBV2; cdr3_aa: CASSDELNEQYF
j_call: TRBJ2-3; d_call: -; clone_size: -; v_call: TRBV2; cdr3_aa: CASSESSSVDTDTQYF
j_call: TRBJ2-1; d_call: TRBD1; clone_size: -; v_call: TRBV10-3; cdr3_aa: CAISEPTQGANNEQFF
j_call: TRBJ1-1; d_call: -; clone_size: -; v_call: TRBV6-5; cdr3_aa: CASSYGTEAFF